This T cell receptor (beta chain) was recovered during a study of regulatory T cells in long-lasting Graves disease (dated by TCRdb to about 2021). Describing the broader study: To count as having persistent Graves' disease, a patient had to have received antithyroid drug treatment for over 5 years with TSH receptor autoantibodies remaining persistently positive. The study took place in China and was registered as a clinical trial. Persistent Graves' disease patients were compared with newly diagnosed Graves' disease patients by peripheral blood TCR sequencing and RNA sequencing. Antithyroid drugs had been taken for around 9.8 years on average by persistent Graves' disease patients in the clinical cohort. TCR sequencing covered some 13 persistent and approximately 20 newly diagnosed Graves' disease patients, some 35 samples in total.

General conclusions and limits of the study: Only peripheral blood was studied, because thyroid tissue, the primary lesion, was inaccessible. Sequencing and analysis were limited to the TCR beta chain. The authors acknowledged the small sample size as a limitation that may reduce accuracy. Persistent Graves' disease patients showed lower TCR Shannon entropy and fewer highly expanded clones than newly diagnosed patients, suggesting clonal expansion. More public clonotypes were shared among persistent patients (2,741) than among newly diagnosed patients (966). TRBV28, TRBJ1-2 and TRBJ2-5 were preferentially used in persistent disease, while TRBV20-1 and TRBJ2-1 were favored in newly diagnosed disease.

This clonotype was seen only a few times. No cognate antigen has been identified for it. No base quality information exists; no much larger clone differs at one position. What the time point label conveys for this sample: persistent/refractory GD, antithyroid drugs over 5 years with positive TRAb. For both TCR sequencing and RNA sequencing, RNA was extracted from PBMCs using TRIzol. Graves' disease was diagnosed according to American Thyroid Association guidelines. The patients came from an endocrinology department in Xi'an, China. Each patient gave 9 to 10 milliliters of peripheral blood, collected in an EDTA anticoagulant tube. Ficoll Paque Plus density gradient separation was used to isolate PBMCs, and no additional T cell sorting was done. RNA quality was checked with an Agilent 2100 Bioanalyzer and agarose gel, and concentration with a NanoDrop 2000. V sheds 11 bases and J sheds 3 bases, leaving 14 bases between their ends. Taken from cysteine to phenylalanine, the CDR3 has 12 residues. Solely the CDR3 DNA is kept, with 36 bases framed from the first base. CDR1 and CDR2 are drawn from the germline V gene: SNHLY, FYNNEI.

Library preparation was by multiplex PCR. Sequencing was carried out with an Illumina HiSeq 4000. TCR beta libraries were built with iRepertoire HTBI primers and Arm-PCR amplification of CDR3 regions. Gel purification was performed on PCR products prior to sequencing. In the paper's pipeline: Across samples, some 62 TRBV and 14 TRBJ segments were identified and used for gene usage analysis of CDR3 amino acid clonotypes. COPE and FqMerger were used to merge the filtered high-quality paired reads into contigs. BLAST was used to align contigs to the IMGT TRBV, TRBD and TRBJ reference genes, and CDR3 was defined following IMGT. Clonotypes above 0.1% frequency were classified as highly expanded clones. Shannon entropy was used to measure repertoire diversity, and the Gini coefficient was used to measure V-J evenness. Public clonotypes were defined as clonotypes shared by more than one individual. The public sequencing data were trimmed at Q25 with fastp and processed into clonotypes with MiXCR by TCRdb, which kept only in-frame beta chains. All rows with the same CDR3 protein become a single entry with the most common DNA and genes. TCRdb's processing, not the study's, gives the V and J calls here. Counted in this sample were a few hundred thousand distinct CDR3 sequences; roughly a quarter of them appeared once. The leading ten clones occupy around 26% of the sample.

Here the sequenced sample was peripheral blood mononuclear cells (PBMCs), taken when the disease was refractory, from a patient treated with antithyroid drugs. The TCR was taken from a female donor with Graves disease. This receptor chain uses TRBV2 and TRBJ2-7, with TRBD2 tentatively as D gene (6 bases match). The CDR3 region has the sequence CAGKTGSYEQYF. The bases are TGTGCCGGTAAGACCGGGAGCTACGAGCAGTACTTC.